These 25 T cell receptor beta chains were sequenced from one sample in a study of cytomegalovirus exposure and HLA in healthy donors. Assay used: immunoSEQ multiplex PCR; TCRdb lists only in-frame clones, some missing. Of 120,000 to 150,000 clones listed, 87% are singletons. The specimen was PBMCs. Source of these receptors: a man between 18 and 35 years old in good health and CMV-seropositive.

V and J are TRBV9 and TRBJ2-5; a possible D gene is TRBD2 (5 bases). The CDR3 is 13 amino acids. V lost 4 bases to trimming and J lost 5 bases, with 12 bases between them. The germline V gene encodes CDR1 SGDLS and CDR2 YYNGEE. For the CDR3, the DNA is TGTGCCAGCAGCCCCCGGGGTGGGGAGACCCAGTACTTC. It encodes CASSPRGGETQYF.

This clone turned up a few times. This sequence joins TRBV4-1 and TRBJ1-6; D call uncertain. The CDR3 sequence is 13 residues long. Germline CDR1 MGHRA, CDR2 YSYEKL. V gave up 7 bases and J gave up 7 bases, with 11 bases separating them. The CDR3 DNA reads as TGCGCCAGCAAAAACACGATGAATTCACCCCTCCACTTT. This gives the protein CASKNTMNSPLHF.

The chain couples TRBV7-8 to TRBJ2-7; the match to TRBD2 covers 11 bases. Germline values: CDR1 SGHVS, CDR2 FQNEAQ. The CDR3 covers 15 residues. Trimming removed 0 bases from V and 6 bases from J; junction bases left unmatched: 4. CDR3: CASSLASLAGGEQYF. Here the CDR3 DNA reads TGTGCCAGCAGCTTAGCGTCGCTAGCGGGAGGCGAGCAGTACTTC.

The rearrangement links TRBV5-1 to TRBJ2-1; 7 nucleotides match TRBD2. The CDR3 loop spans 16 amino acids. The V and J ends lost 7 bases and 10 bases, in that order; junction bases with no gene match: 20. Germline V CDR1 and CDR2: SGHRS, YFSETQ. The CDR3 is CASGLGTLAASGEQFF. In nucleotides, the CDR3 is TGCGCCAGCGGACTGGGGACCCTAGCGGCGTCTGGGGAGCAGTTCTTC.

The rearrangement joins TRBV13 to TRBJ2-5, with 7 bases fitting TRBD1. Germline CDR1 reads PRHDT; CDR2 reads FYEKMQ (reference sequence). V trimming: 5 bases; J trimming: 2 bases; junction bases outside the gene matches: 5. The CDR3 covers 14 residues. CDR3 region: CASSPTGSQETQYF. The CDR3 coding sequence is TGTGCCAGCAGCCCGACAGGGTCACAAGAGACCCAGTACTTC. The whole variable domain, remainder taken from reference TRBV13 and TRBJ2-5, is AAGVIQSPRHLIKEKRETATLKCYPIPRHDTVYWYQQGPGQDPQFLISFYEKMQSDKGSIPDRFSAQQFSDYHSELNMSSLELGDSALYFCASSPTGSQETQYFGPGTRLLVL.

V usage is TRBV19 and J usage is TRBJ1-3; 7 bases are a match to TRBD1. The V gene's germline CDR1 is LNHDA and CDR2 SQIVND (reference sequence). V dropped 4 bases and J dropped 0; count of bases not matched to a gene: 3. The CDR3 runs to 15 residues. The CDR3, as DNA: TGTGCCAGTAGTAAGGACAGGTACTCTGGAAACACCATATATTTT. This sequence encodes CASSKDRYSGNTIYF.

CDR3 sequence: CASTQSGYGYTF. The CDR3 DNA follows: TGTGCCAGTACCCAATCAGGGTATGGCTACACCTTC. This sequence joins TRBV19 and TRBJ1-2; possibly TRBD1 for D (5 bases). Germline assignment: CDR1 LNHDA and CDR2 SQIVND (reference sequence). Trimming took off 7 bases at V and 5 bases at J, with 11 bases between the two ends. CDR3 length: 12 residues.

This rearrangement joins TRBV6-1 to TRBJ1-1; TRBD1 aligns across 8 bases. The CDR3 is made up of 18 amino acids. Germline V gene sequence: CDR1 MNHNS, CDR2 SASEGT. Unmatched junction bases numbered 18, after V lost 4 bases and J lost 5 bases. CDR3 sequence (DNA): TGTGCCAGCAGTGCCTACCTGGGGACAGGCCGGAGACGGACTGAAGCTTTCTTT. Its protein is CASSAYLGTGRRRTEAFF.

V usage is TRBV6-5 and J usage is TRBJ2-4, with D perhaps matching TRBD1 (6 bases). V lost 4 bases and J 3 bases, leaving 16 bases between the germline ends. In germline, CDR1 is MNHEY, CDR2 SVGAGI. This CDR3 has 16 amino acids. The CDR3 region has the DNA TGTGCCAGCAGTTCAACTCTCCTAGGGGGCAAAAACATTCAGTACTTC. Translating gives CASSSTLLGGKNIQYF.

The CDR3 reads CASSPGQGPYEQYF. The CDR3 DNA follows: TGTGCCAGTAGTCCGGGACAGGGCCCCTACGAGCAGTACTTC. This chain joins TRBV19 and TRBJ2-7, with 9 bases aligning to TRBD1. Germline V gene lookup returns CDR1 LNHDA and CDR2 SQIVND (reference sequence). This CDR3 has 14 residues. V lost 5 bases and J lost 2; bases outside the gene matches: 4.

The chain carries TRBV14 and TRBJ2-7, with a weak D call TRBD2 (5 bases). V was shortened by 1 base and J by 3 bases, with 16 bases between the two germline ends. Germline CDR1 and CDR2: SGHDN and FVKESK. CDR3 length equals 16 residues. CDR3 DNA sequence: TGTGCCAGCAGCCAAGGTCGGGAAAACAAATACTACGAGCAGTACTTC. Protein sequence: CASSQGRENKYYEQYF.

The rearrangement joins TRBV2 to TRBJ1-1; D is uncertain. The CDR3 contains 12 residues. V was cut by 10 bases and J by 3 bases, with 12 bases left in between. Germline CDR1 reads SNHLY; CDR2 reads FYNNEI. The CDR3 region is CATRRQDTEAFF. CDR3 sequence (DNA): TGTGCCACGCGGAGGCAGGACACTGAAGCTTTCTTT.

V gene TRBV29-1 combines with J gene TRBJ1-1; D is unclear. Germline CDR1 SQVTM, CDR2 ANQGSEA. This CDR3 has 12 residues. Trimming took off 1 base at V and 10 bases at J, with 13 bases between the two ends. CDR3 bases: TGCAGCGTTGAAGGCCAGACCAGCGGAGCTTTCTTT. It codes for CSVEGQTSGAFF.

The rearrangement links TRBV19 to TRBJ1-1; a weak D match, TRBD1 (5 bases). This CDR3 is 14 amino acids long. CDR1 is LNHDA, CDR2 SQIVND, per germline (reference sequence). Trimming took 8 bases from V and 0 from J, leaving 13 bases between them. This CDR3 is CASLGGAMNTEAFF. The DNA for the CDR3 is TGTGCCAGTCTAGGTGGGGCAATGAACACTGAAGCTTTCTTT.

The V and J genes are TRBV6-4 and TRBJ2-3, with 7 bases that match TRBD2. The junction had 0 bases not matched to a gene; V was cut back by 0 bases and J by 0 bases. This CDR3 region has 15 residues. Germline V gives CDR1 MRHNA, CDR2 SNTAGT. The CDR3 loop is CASSDSRGSTDTQYF. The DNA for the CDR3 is TGTGCCAGCAGTGACTCGCGGGGGAGCACAGATACGCAGTATTTT.

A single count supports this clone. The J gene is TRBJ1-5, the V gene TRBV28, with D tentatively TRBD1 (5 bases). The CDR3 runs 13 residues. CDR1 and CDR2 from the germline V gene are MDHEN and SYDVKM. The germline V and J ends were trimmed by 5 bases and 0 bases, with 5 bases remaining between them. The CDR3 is CASSDSSNQPQHF. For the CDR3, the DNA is TGTGCCAGCAGTGACAGTAGCAATCAGCCCCAGCATTTT. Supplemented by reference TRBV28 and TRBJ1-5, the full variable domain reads DVKVTQSSRYLVKRTGEKVFLECVQDMDHENMFWYRQDPGLGLRLIYFSYDVKMKEKGDIPEGYSVSREKKERFSLILESASTNQTSMYLCASSDSSNQPQHFGDGTRLSIL.

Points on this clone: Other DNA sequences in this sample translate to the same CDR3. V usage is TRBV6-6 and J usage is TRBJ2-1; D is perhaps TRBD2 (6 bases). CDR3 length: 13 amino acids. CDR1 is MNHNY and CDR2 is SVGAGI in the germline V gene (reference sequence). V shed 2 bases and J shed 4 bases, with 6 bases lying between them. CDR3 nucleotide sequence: TGTGCCAGCAGTTACGGGGGGTACAATGAGCAGTTCTTC. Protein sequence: CASSYGGYNEQFF.

The CDR3, as DNA: TGTGCCTGGAGTCTCCCGCACAGCCATACGCAGTATTTT. This gives the protein CAWSLPHSHTQYF. This sequence joins TRBV30 and TRBJ2-3; D remains unclear. The length of the CDR3 is 13 residues. Looked up from germline, CDR1 is GTSNPN and CDR2 is SVGIG (reference sequence). Trimming cost V 2 bases and J 7 bases, with 13 bases left between them.

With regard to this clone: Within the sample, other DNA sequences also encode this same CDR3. This CDR3 reads CASSSSTGGNTEAFF. The CDR3 region has the DNA TGTGCCAGCAGCTCCTCCACAGGGGGGAACACTGAAGCTTTCTTT. The chain employs TRBV11-2 and TRBJ1-1; 8 bases are a match to TRBD1. This CDR3 has 15 residues. V was pared by 4 bases and J by 1 base, with 5 bases of the junction left unmatched. Looked up from germline, CDR1 is SGHAT and CDR2 is FQNNGV.

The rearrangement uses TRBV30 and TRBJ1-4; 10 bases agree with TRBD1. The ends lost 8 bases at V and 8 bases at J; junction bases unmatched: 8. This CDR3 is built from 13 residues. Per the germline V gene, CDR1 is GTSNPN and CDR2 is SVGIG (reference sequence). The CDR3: CATRGTGEEKLFF. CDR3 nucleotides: TGTGCCACCAGAGGGACAGGGGAGGAAAAACTGTTTTTT.

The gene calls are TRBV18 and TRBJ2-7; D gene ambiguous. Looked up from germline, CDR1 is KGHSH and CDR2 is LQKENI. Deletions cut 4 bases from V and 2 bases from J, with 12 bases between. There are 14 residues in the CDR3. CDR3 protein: CASSHREIAYEQYF. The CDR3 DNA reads TGTGCCAGCTCACACAGAGAGATAGCCTACGAGCAGTACTTC. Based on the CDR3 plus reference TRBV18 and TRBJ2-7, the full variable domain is NAGVMQNPRHLVRRRGQEARLRCSPMKGHSHVYWYRQLPEEGLKFMVYLQKENIIDESGMPKERFSAEFPKEGPSILRIQQVVRGDSAAYFCASSHREIAYEQYFGPGTRLTVT.

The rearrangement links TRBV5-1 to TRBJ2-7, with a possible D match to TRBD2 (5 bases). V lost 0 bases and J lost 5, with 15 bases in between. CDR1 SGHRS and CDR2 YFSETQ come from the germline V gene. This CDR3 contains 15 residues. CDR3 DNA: TGCGCCAGCAGCTTGGAATTCCGGGGAACGGACGAGCAGTACTTC. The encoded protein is CASSLEFRGTDEQYF.

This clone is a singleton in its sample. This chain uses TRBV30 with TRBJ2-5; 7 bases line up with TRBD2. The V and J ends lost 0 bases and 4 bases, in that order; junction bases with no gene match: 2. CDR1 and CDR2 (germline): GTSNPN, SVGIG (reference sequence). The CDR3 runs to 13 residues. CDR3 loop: CAWSVGGRETQYF. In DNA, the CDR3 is TGTGCCTGGAGTGTAGGCGGGAGAGAGACCCAGTACTTC.

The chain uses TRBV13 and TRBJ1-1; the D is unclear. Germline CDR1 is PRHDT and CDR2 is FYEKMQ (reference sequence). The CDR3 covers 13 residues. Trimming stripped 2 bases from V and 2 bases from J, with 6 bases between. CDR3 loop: CASSLTGNTEAFF. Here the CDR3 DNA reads TGTGCCAGCAGCTTAACGGGAAACACTGAAGCTTTCTTT.

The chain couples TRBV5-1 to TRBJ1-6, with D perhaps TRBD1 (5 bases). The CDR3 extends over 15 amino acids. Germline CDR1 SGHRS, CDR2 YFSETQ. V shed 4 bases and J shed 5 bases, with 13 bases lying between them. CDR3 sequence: CASSPGGRDNSPLHF. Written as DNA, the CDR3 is TGCGCCAGCAGCCCGGGGGGTCGAGATAATTCACCCCTCCACTTT.